The T cell receptor (beta chain) under discussion was sequenced for a study of CD8 T cells in ankylosing spondylitis. With respect to this clonotype: Antigen unknown.

The ends were cut back, 5 bases at V and 4 bases at J, with 21 bases in the middle. Germline V gene sequence: CDR1 SGHNT, CDR2 YYREEE (reference sequence). The CDR3 is 16 amino acids. Whole-study findings and limits: Blood from ankylosing spondylitis patients appeared to carry a characteristic roughly 8-variant TCR beta motif.

TCRdb analysed the 5' RACE reads with MiXCR anew, one entry per CDR3 protein. The repertoire holds approximately 400,000 distinct CDR3 sequences, roughly 27% seen once, with 0.89% in the top ten. This chain joins TRBV5-4 and TRBJ1-1; no definite D call. The material sequenced was blood, either unsorted or a sorted T cell fraction (not recorded which). The source of this sequence is a male donor with ankylosing spondylitis. Here the CDR3 DNA reads TGTGCCAGCAGTCCCCTAGGGCCCGGTGGAAGCACTGAAGCTTTCTTT. This encodes CASSPLGPGGSTEAFF.